These T cell receptor beta chains were read from a single sample in a study of T cells in Graves' hyperthyroidism and ophthalmopathy. Each CDR3 protein gets one entry after TCRdb re-called the multiplex PCR reads with MiXCR. The repertoire consists of approximately 300,000 distinct CDR3 sequences, with over 15% occurring once and the leading ten covering over 45%. The specimen sequenced was blood. The source is a woman in her fifties or sixties with Graves' ophthalmopathy. Each CDR3 is given with its conserved first and last residue. The D gene is left open where the match is weak. Only some rows state a clone size, as once, few, many or a class for expanded clones.

cdr3_aa: CASSPRGTGDQPQHF; cdr3_nt: TGTGCCAGCAGCCCCCGGGGGACAGGGGATCAGCCCCAGCATTTT; v_call: TRBV7-2; clone_size: few; j_call: TRBJ1-5; d_call: TRBD1
cdr3_aa: CASSQTAGSYNSPLHF; cdr3_nt: TGCGCCAGCAGCCAGACCGCAGGCAGTTATAATTCACCCCTCCACTTT; v_call: TRBV4-3; clone_size: few; j_call: TRBJ1-6; d_call: NA
cdr3_aa: CASSRSPGTASYEQYF; cdr3_nt: TGCGCCAGCAGCCGGAGTCCCGGGACAGCATCCTACGAGCAGTACTTC; v_call: TRBV4-1; clone_size: few; j_call: TRBJ2-7; d_call: TRBD1
cdr3_aa: CASSLNPLANYEQYF; cdr3_nt: TGTGCCAGCAGTTTAAACCCCCTAGCGAATTACGAGCAGTACTTC; v_call: TRBV28; clone_size: many; j_call: TRBJ2-7; d_call: NA
cdr3_aa: CASSRLSGNTIYF; cdr3_nt: TGTGCCAGCAGCCGCTTATCTGGAAACACCATATATTTT; v_call: TRBV5-6; clone_size: few; j_call: TRBJ1-3; d_call: NA
cdr3_aa: CASSQGSGRADEQYF; cdr3_nt: TGTGCCAGCAGCCAAGGTAGCGGGAGGGCCGACGAGCAGTACTTC; v_call: TRBV4-2; clone_size: few; j_call: TRBJ2-7; d_call: TRBD2
cdr3_aa: CASSLFYQPQHF; cdr3_nt: TGTGCCAGCAGCTTATTTTATCAGCCCCAGCATTTT; v_call: TRBV7-2; clone_size: many; j_call: TRBJ1-5; d_call: NA
cdr3_aa: CASSPYRAGELFF; cdr3_nt: TGTGCCAGCAGCCCTTACAGGGCCGGGGAGCTGTTTTTT; v_call: TRBV7-2; clone_size: many; j_call: TRBJ2-2; d_call: NA
cdr3_aa: CASSSRGGSETQYF; cdr3_nt: TGTGCCAGCAGTTCCCGTGGGGGTTCAGAGACCCAGTACTTC; v_call: TRBV27; clone_size: few; j_call: TRBJ2-5; d_call: NA
cdr3_aa: CASSLEGPRNTEAFF; cdr3_nt: TGTGCCAGCAGCTTAGAGGGACCGAGGAACACTGAAGCTTTCTTT; v_call: TRBV7-6; clone_size: many; j_call: TRBJ1-1; d_call: NA
cdr3_aa: CASSLAGTAFNEQFF; cdr3_nt: TGTGCCAGCAGCTTAGCTGGGACAGCCTTCAATGAGCAGTTCTTC; v_call: TRBV7-2; clone_size: many; j_call: TRBJ2-1; d_call: TRBD1
cdr3_aa: CASSFSGQGYQPQHF; cdr3_nt: TGTGCCAGCAGTTTTTCCGGACAGGGTTACCAGCCCCAGCATTTT; v_call: TRBV12-3/TRBV12-4; clone_size: many; j_call: TRBJ1-5; d_call: TRBD1
cdr3_aa: CSVLARTGGDQNEQFF; cdr3_nt: TGCAGCGTCCTAGCCCGGACAGGGGGAGATCAGAATGAGCAGTTCTTC; v_call: TRBV29-1; clone_size: NA; j_call: TRBJ2-1; d_call: TRBD1
cdr3_aa: CASSEGWGVQTQYF; cdr3_nt: TGTGCCAGCAGTGAAGGTTGGGGGGTACAGACCCAGTACTTC; v_call: TRBV6-1; clone_size: NA; j_call: TRBJ2-5; d_call: NA
cdr3_aa: CASSPLSRGGSLGGYTF; cdr3_nt: TGTGCCAGCAGCCCCCTCTCCAGGGGAGGTAGCCTGGGCGGCTACACCTTC; v_call: TRBV14; clone_size: NA; j_call: TRBJ1-2; d_call: NA
cdr3_aa: CSAGGGQGFGLFF; cdr3_nt: TGCAGTGCTGGCGGGGGACAGGGGTTTGGGCTGTTTTTT; v_call: TRBV20-1; clone_size: NA; j_call: TRBJ2-2; d_call: TRBD1
cdr3_aa: CASRAQAGGNTGELFF; cdr3_nt: TGTGCCAGCAGAGCTCAAGCGGGGGGTAACACCGGGGAGCTGTTTTTT; v_call: TRBV2; clone_size: many; j_call: TRBJ2-2; d_call: TRBD2
cdr3_aa: CASSPRRGATEAFF; cdr3_nt: TGTGCCAGCTCACCACGTCGGGGGGCCACTGAAGCTTTCTTT; v_call: TRBV18; clone_size: many; j_call: TRBJ1-1; d_call: NA
cdr3_aa: CASSLDRTGGYGYTF; cdr3_nt: TGTGCCAGCAGTTTAGATAGGACAGGGGGCTATGGCTACACCTTC; v_call: TRBV12-3/TRBV12-4; clone_size: many; j_call: TRBJ1-2; d_call: TRBD1
cdr3_aa: CASREQGRWHNEQFF; cdr3_nt: TGTGCCAGCAGGGAACAGGGTAGGTGGCACAATGAGCAGTTCTTC; v_call: TRBV6-2/TRBV6-3; clone_size: NA; j_call: TRBJ2-1; d_call: NA
cdr3_aa: CSAKPGNTIYF; cdr3_nt: TGCAGTGCGAAGCCTGGAAACACCATATATTTT; v_call: TRBV20-1; clone_size: many; j_call: TRBJ1-3; d_call: NA
cdr3_aa: CASSLGPGQGGTEAFF; cdr3_nt: TGCGCCAGCAGCTTGGGTCCTGGTCAGGGAGGGACTGAAGCTTTCTTT; v_call: TRBV5-1; clone_size: NA; j_call: TRBJ1-1; d_call: NA
cdr3_aa: CASSLDPLSRPGELFF; cdr3_nt: TGTGCCAGCAGCTTGGACCCACTTAGCCGCCCCGGGGAGCTGTTTTTT; v_call: TRBV5-8; clone_size: few; j_call: TRBJ2-2; d_call: NA
cdr3_aa: CASSGNMGGPYEQYF; cdr3_nt: TGTGCCAGCAGCGGTAATATGGGGGGACCCTACGAGCAGTACTTC; v_call: TRBV6-1; clone_size: many; j_call: TRBJ2-7; d_call: NA
cdr3_aa: CASSLAGQILSGNTIYF; cdr3_nt: TGTGCCAGCAGCTTAGCAGGACAGATCCTCTCTGGAAACACCATATATTTT; v_call: TRBV7-9; clone_size: NA; j_call: TRBJ1-3; d_call: NA
cdr3_aa: CASSVNDEKLFF; cdr3_nt: TGTGCCAGCAGCGTCAATGATGAAAAACTGTTTTTT; v_call: TRBV6-1; clone_size: few; j_call: TRBJ1-4; d_call: NA
cdr3_aa: CASSLGSAGGPSDTQYF; cdr3_nt: TGTGCCAGCAGCTTGGGGTCGGCGGGGGGCCCCTCGGATACGCAGTATTTT; v_call: TRBV7-2; clone_size: once; j_call: TRBJ2-3; d_call: TRBD2
cdr3_aa: CASSPILGQGHSGANVLTF; cdr3_nt: TGTGCCAGCAGCCCTATTTTGGGACAGGGCCACTCTGGGGCCAACGTCCTGACTTTC; v_call: TRBV2; clone_size: few; j_call: TRBJ2-6; d_call: TRBD1
cdr3_aa: CASSHPGLRGNEQFF; cdr3_nt: TGTGCCAGCAGCCACCCGGGACTGAGGGGGAATGAGCAGTTCTTC; v_call: TRBV3-1; clone_size: many; j_call: TRBJ2-1; d_call: NA
cdr3_aa: CASSLDDRVGYTF; cdr3_nt: TGTGCCAGCAGCTTAGATGATAGGGTTGGCTACACCTTC; v_call: TRBV7-2; clone_size: once; j_call: TRBJ1-2; d_call: NA
cdr3_aa: CASSQDKLGYEQYF; cdr3_nt: TGCGCCAGCAGCCAAGATAAGCTCGGATACGAGCAGTACTTC; v_call: TRBV4-3; clone_size: NA; j_call: TRBJ2-7; d_call: NA
cdr3_aa: CASSHRDGTDTQYF; cdr3_nt: TGTGCCAGCAGTCACAGGGATGGGACAGATACGCAGTATTTC; v_call: TRBV28; clone_size: NA; j_call: TRBJ2-3; d_call: TRBD1
cdr3_aa: CASSQGTSGMREETQYF; cdr3_nt: TGTGCCAGCAGCCAGGGGACTAGCGGGATGAGGGAAGAGACCCAGTACTTC; v_call: TRBV7-3; clone_size: few; j_call: TRBJ2-5; d_call: TRBD2
cdr3_aa: CASSGSMNTGELFF; cdr3_nt: TGTGCCAGCAGTGGCAGTATGAACACCGGGGAGCTGTTTTTT; v_call: TRBV9; clone_size: few; j_call: TRBJ2-2; d_call: NA
cdr3_aa: CASSRYQGTEQFF; cdr3_nt: TGCGCCAGCAGCCGCTACCAGGGTACTGAGCAGTTCTTC; v_call: TRBV5-1; clone_size: many; j_call: TRBJ2-1; d_call: NA
cdr3_aa: CASSQDWGTGLFGTDTQYF; cdr3_nt: TGTGCCAGCAGCCAAGATTGGGGGACAGGGTTATTCGGCACAGATACGCAGTATTTT; v_call: TRBV4-2; clone_size: few; j_call: TRBJ2-3; d_call: TRBD1
cdr3_aa: CASSLGAGDYNEQFF; cdr3_nt: TGTGCCAGCAGCCTAGGGGCGGGAGACTACAATGAGCAGTTCTTC; v_call: TRBV7-8; clone_size: many; j_call: TRBJ2-1; d_call: TRBD2
cdr3_aa: CAWGGTPYNEQLF; cdr3_nt: TGTGCCTGGGGAGGGACCCCATACAATGAGCAGCTCTTC; v_call: TRBV30; clone_size: NA; j_call: TRBJ2-1; d_call: NA
cdr3_aa: CASSPGRTEAFF; cdr3_nt: TGTGCCAGCAGCCCTGGGCGCACTGAAGCTTTCTTT; v_call: TRBV6-1; clone_size: NA; j_call: TRBJ1-1; d_call: NA
cdr3_aa: CASSERRTNYGYTF; cdr3_nt: TGTGCCAGCAGCGAGCGACGGACTAACTATGGCTACACCTTC; v_call: TRBV7-2; clone_size: many; j_call: TRBJ1-2; d_call: NA
cdr3_aa: CASSVGPGQGAYEQYF; cdr3_nt: TGTGCCAGCAGCGTAGGTCCGGGACAGGGGGCCTACGAGCAGTACTTC; v_call: TRBV9; clone_size: few; j_call: TRBJ2-7; d_call: TRBD1
cdr3_aa: CAISETAYGYTF; cdr3_nt: TGTGCCATCAGTGAAACGGCGTATGGCTACACCTTC; v_call: TRBV10-3; clone_size: many; j_call: TRBJ1-2; d_call: NA
cdr3_aa: CASSLLAGGVYEQYF; cdr3_nt: TGTGCCAGCTCTTTGCTAGCGGGGGGCGTCTACGAGCAGTACTTC; v_call: TRBV6-2/TRBV6-3; clone_size: NA; j_call: TRBJ2-7; d_call: TRBD2
cdr3_aa: CASSPWTGGDAFF; cdr3_nt: TGTGCCAGCAGCCCGTGGACAGGGGGCGACGCTTTCTTT; v_call: TRBV7-2; clone_size: once; j_call: TRBJ1-1; d_call: TRBD1
cdr3_aa: CASSLRRPFTQETQYF; cdr3_nt: TGTGCCAGCAGCTTGAGACGCCCCTTCACCCAAGAGACCCAGTACTTC; v_call: TRBV7-9; clone_size: few; j_call: TRBJ2-5; d_call: NA
cdr3_aa: CASSTLAGGTNYGYTF; cdr3_nt: TGTGCCAGCAGCACCCTGGCGGGGGGAACTAACTATGGCTACACCTTC; v_call: TRBV7-2; clone_size: NA; j_call: TRBJ1-2; d_call: NA
cdr3_aa: CASSSAGRYTF; cdr3_nt: TGTGCCAGCAGCTCCGCCGGGCGCTACACCTTC; v_call: TRBV7-3; clone_size: NA; j_call: TRBJ1-2; d_call: NA
cdr3_aa: CASSSGGELFF; cdr3_nt: TGTGCCAGCAGTTCAGGCGGGGAGCTGTTTTTT; v_call: TRBV6-2/TRBV6-3; clone_size: many; j_call: TRBJ2-2; d_call: NA
cdr3_aa: CASDQGGGPYEQYF; cdr3_nt: TGTGCCAGCGACCAAGGGGGGGGCCCCTACGAGCAGTACTTC; v_call: TRBV27; clone_size: few; j_call: TRBJ2-7; d_call: NA
cdr3_aa: CASRRQGTGNEQFF; cdr3_nt: TGCGCCAGCAGGAGACAGGGAACGGGCAATGAGCAGTTCTTC; v_call: TRBV5-1; clone_size: many; j_call: TRBJ2-1; d_call: TRBD1
cdr3_aa: CAWSWGVGEKLFF; cdr3_nt: TGTGCCTGGAGTTGGGGGGTTGGGGAAAAACTGTTTTTT; v_call: TRBV30; clone_size: NA; j_call: TRBJ1-4; d_call: NA